Shown below are 7 T cell receptor beta chains from a single sample sequenced in a study of circulating tumor DNA in untreated peripheral T-cell lymphoma. Sequencing was performed with immunoSEQ multiplex PCR; in TCRdb, only in-frame clones are kept and a portion is missing. The sample has some 10,000 clones; under 80% are singletons. Sequenced material: tumor tissue. These receptors were taken from a human donor with peripheral T-cell lymphoma.

This chain uses TRBV6-7 with TRBJ2-3; TRBD1 aligns across 10 bases. TRBV6-7 is an ORF; its function is uncertain. The J segment lost 3 bases and the V segment lost 5 bases, leaving 2 bases of the junction unmatched. The CDR3 loop spans 14 amino acids. CDR3 residues: CASSTGQGTDTQYF. The CDR3 DNA sequence: TGTGCCAGCAGTACGGGACAGGGGACAGATACGCAGTATTTT.

This sequence joins TRBV6-8 and TRBJ2-7, with D possibly being TRBD2 (6 bases). The CDR3 sequence is 13 residues long. V lost 4 bases, J lost 4 bases, and 11 bases lay in between. The germline V gene encodes CDR1 MNHGY and CDR2 SAAAGT. This CDR3 is CASSLGGEYEQYF. The CDR3 nucleotides read TGTGCCAGCAGTTTAGGAGGGGAGTACGAGCAGTACTTC.

The rearrangement uses TRBV11-3 and TRBJ1-1; 8 bases align to TRBD1. The V and J ends lost 5 bases and 7 bases, in that order; junction bases with no gene match: 12. The CDR3 runs to 15 residues. Germline CDR1 reads SGHNT; CDR2 reads YENEEA. The CDR3 reads CASSLSRGGTGEAFF. DNA of the CDR3: TGTGCCAGCAGCCTTTCCCGGGGGGGGACAGGTGAAGCTTTCTTT.

This chain links TRBV10-2 with TRBJ1-2; 9 nucleotides align to TRBD1. V trimming: 5 bases; J trimming: 3 bases; junction bases outside the gene matches: 1. Per germline, CDR1 WSHSY and CDR2 SAAADI. This CDR3 region has 13 residues. The CDR3 DNA reads TGCGCCAGCAGTTGGACAGGGGACTATGGCTACACCTTC. Its protein is CASSWTGDYGYTF.

CDR3 DNA: TGTGCCAGTAGTCGGGCAGAGATTAGCAATCAGCCCCAGCATTTT. As protein: CASSRAEISNQPQHF. The chain couples TRBV19 to TRBJ1-5, with D unresolved. This CDR3 is built from 15 residues. V lost 5 bases, J lost 0 bases, and 11 bases lay in between. Germline V gene lookup returns CDR1 LNHDA and CDR2 SQIVND (reference sequence).

The chain links TRBV7-6 to TRBJ1-6, with D unresolved. The CDR3 extends over 17 amino acids. The germline V gene has CDR1 SGHVS and CDR2 FNYEAQ. V was shortened by 3 bases and J by 6 bases, with 18 bases between the two germline ends. The CDR3 loop reads CASSLLGMDVVNSPLHF. The CDR3 nucleotides are TGTGCCAGCAGCTTGCTAGGTATGGACGTAGTTAATTCACCCCTCCACTTT. The full variable domain, in which reference TRBV7-6 and TRBJ1-6 provide the parts outside the CDR3, is GAGVSQSPRYKVTKRGQDVALRCDPISGHVSLYWYRQALGQGPEFLTYFNYEAQQDKSGLPNDRFSAERPEGSISTLTIQRTEQRDSAMYRCASSLLGMDVVNSPLHFGNGTRLTVT.

The chain carries TRBV18 and TRBJ2-7; TRBD1 agrees at 8 bases. The V segment lost 3 bases and the J segment 5 bases; nucleotides outside the gene matches: 6. The germline gives CDR1 KGHSH, CDR2 LQKENI. The CDR3 has 14 amino acids. The DNA of the CDR3 is TGTGCCAGCTCACCTGGACAGGGTAAAGACGAGCAGTACTTC. Its protein is CASSPGQGKDEQYF.